These 11 T cell receptor beta chains originate from one sample sequenced in a study of blood T cell repertoires in COVID-19. The method was immunoSEQ multiplex PCR; TCRdb's version includes in-frame clones alone and lacks a portion of them. Of about 88,000 clones listed, approximately 90% were seen once; the top ten hold 2.9%. Sequences were obtained from peripheral blood. These receptors originate from a woman of 80 years or more with acute or convalescent COVID-19.

This chain joins TRBV7-6 and TRBJ2-1, with 11 bases fitting TRBD2. With 2 bases clipped from V and 0 bases from J, the junction kept 9 bases outside the gene matches. Per germline, CDR1 SGHVS and CDR2 FNYEAQ. The CDR3 spans 19 residues. This CDR3 reads CASSLSTPGLAVSYNEQFF. Here the CDR3 DNA reads TGTGCCAGCAGCTTATCCACCCCGGGACTAGCGGTCTCCTACAATGAGCAGTTCTTC.

This chain links TRBV2 with TRBJ1-5, with 9 bases that match TRBD1. V gave up 6 bases and J gave up 5 bases; unmatched junction bases: 5. CDR1 and CDR2 from the germline V gene are SNHLY and FYNNEI. The CDR3 contains 14 residues. The CDR3 loop is CASSAGQGYQPQHF. As DNA, the CDR3 is TGTGCCAGCAGCGCGGGACAGGGCTATCAGCCCCAGCATTTT.

The genes are TRBV30 and TRBJ1-5, with a weak D call TRBD1 (5 bases). The germline V gene has CDR1 GTSNPN and CDR2 SVGIG (reference sequence). Trimming stripped 4 bases from V and 0 bases from J, with 25 bases between. This CDR3 comprises 19 residues. The CDR3 sequence is CAWKGGAAVGGDSNQPQHF. DNA of the CDR3: TGTGCCTGGAAAGGAGGGGCGGCAGTCGGGGGAGATAGCAATCAGCCCCAGCATTTT.

The chain joins TRBV29-1 to TRBJ1-1, with D perhaps matching TRBD1 (5 bases). The CDR3 covers 12 residues. Per the germline V gene, CDR1 is SQVTM and CDR2 is ANQGSEA. Trimming left V 7 bases short and J 0 bases short, with 9 bases between. The CDR3 region has the DNA TGCAGCGGGTCGACAGTGAACACTGAAGCTTTCTTT. Residues: CSGSTVNTEAFF.

The chain carries TRBV5-4 and TRBJ2-7, with TRBD2 as a possible D gene (6 bases). This CDR3 comprises 13 residues. Germline V lookup: CDR1 SGHNT, CDR2 YYREEE (reference sequence). Trimming cost V 0 bases and J 3 bases, with 7 bases left between them. This CDR3 reads CASSLGGVYEQYF. CDR3 sequence (DNA): TGTGCCAGCAGCTTGGGCGGGGTCTACGAGCAGTACTTC.

This clone was detected once. The genes are TRBV29-1 and TRBJ2-5; unclear D gene. Germline CDR1 is SQVTM and CDR2 is ANQGSEA. V was trimmed by 0 bases and J by 7 bases, leaving 9 bases between them. This CDR3 has 12 residues. The DNA for the CDR3 is TGCAGCGTTGAAGATCATAGTGGGACCCAGTACTTC. Encoded protein: CSVEDHSGTQYF.

This clone was recorded once. This same CDR3 is encoded by further DNA sequences in the sample. The chain recombines TRBV19 with TRBJ1-1, with TRBD1 as a possible D gene (5 bases). The CDR3 extends over 14 amino acids. Between the trimmed V and J ends, which lost 4 bases and 1 base, there was a span of 10 bases. In germline, CDR1 is LNHDA, CDR2 SQIVND (reference sequence). The CDR3 protein is CASSTLTGNTEAFF. CDR3 in DNA: TGTGCCAGTAGTACTCTAACAGGGAACACTGAAGCTTTCTTT.

This sequence joins TRBV15 and TRBJ1-2, with D perhaps TRBD1 (5 bases). Germline V gene sequence: CDR1 LNHNV, CDR2 YYDKDF (reference sequence). The CDR3 sequence is 15 residues long. Trimming removed 2 bases from V and 0 bases from J, with 10 bases in between. The chain's CDR3 is CATSRRQTANYGYTF. The CDR3 nucleotides read TGTGCCACCAGCAGAAGACAGACAGCTAACTATGGCTACACCTTC.

The chain recombines TRBV28 with TRBJ1-1; D may be TRBD1 (5 bases). The germline gives CDR1 MDHEN, CDR2 SYDVKM. The CDR3 extends over 14 amino acids. Trimming shortened V by 2 bases and J by 0 bases, and 7 bases separated the two germline ends. The CDR3 loop reads CASSLGALNTEAFF. As DNA, the CDR3 is TGTGCCAGCAGTTTAGGGGCTTTGAACACTGAAGCTTTCTTT.

This clone was seen a single time. V gene TRBV7-2 combines with J gene TRBJ1-1; D gene uncertain. This CDR3 spans 14 amino acids. The V end lost 2 bases, the J end lost 1 base, and 8 bases lay between the germline ends. The germline CDR1 and CDR2 sequences are SGHTA and FQGNSA. The CDR3: CASSLYLPNTEAFF. CDR3 in DNA: TGTGCCAGCAGCTTATATCTCCCGAACACTGAAGCTTTCTTT.

The chain is built from TRBV5-1 and TRBJ2-1; TRBD1 aligns across 7 bases. In germline, CDR1 is SGHRS, CDR2 YFSETQ. This CDR3 region has 14 residues. The J segment lost 7 bases and the V segment lost 4 bases, leaving 8 bases of the junction unmatched. The DNA of the CDR3 is TGCGCCAGCAGCCCCGGGACAGTCGGTAATGAGCAGTTCTTC. As protein: CASSPGTVGNEQFF.